Listed here is a single T cell receptor beta chain. Its ends do not fully match the called genes, so a read error is possible. The data derive from a study of cytotoxic CD8 clonotypes in ibrutinib-treated CLL. The germline V gene encodes CDR1 MNHEY and CDR2 SVGAGI. CDR3 length equals 13 residues. Data came from immunoSEQ multiplex PCR; TCRdb stores just in-frame clones and leaves some out. The profile shows about 330,000 clones, roughly 71% of them singletons. The clonotype originates from a human donor with chronic lymphocytic leukemia. The sample was PBMCs, taken after 36 months of ibrutinib treatment. V usage is TRBV6-5 and J usage is TRBJ1-1; unclear D gene. CDR3 DNA: TGTGCCGGCAGTGGAAGAAGAAACACTGAAGCTTTCTTT. This sequence encodes CAGSGRRNTEAFF.